Reported below is one TCR beta chain. Its antigen remains unidentified. The CDR3 runs to 11 residues. Germline assignment: CDR1 SGDLS and CDR2 YYNGEE. V was pared by 3 bases and J by 8 bases, with 7 bases between. Described time point: persistent/refractory GD, antithyroid drugs over 5 years with positive TRAb. Construction of the TCR library relied on RNA isolated from PBMCs. These data come from a study of regulatory T cells in long-lasting Graves disease. Study-wide results and caveats: With a small sample size, accuracy may have been reduced.

Arm-PCR of CDR3 regions with iRepertoire HTBI primers generated TCR beta libraries. TCRdb re-called the multiplex PCR reads through MiXCR, storing one row per CDR3 protein. Here the sample spans a few hundred thousand distinct CDR3 sequences, around 22% being singletons. The genes are TRBV9 and TRBJ2-3, with D hard to call. The TCR comes from a female donor with Graves disease. This material consisted of peripheral blood mononuclear cells (PBMCs), taken when the disease was refractory, from a patient treated with antithyroid drugs. CDR3 DNA: TGTGCCAGCAGCGACCCCGGTACGCAGTATTTT. Translated: CASSDPGTQYF.